Following are 24 T cell receptor beta chains from one sample sequenced in a study of Graves' ophthalmopathy and Graves' hyperthyroidism. Amplification from RNA transcripts yielded the TCR beta CDR3 regions. Investigators did first-round RT-PCR with HTBI primers, then second-round multiplex PCR. TCRdb called the multiplex PCR reads again in MiXCR, with one record for every CDR3 protein. The table shows a few hundred thousand distinct CDR3 sequences, with 15% to 20% occurring only once. The sequenced sample was peripheral blood. The receptor source for this set is an adult man with Graves' ophthalmopathy.

Many counts were recorded for this clonotype. This chain connects TRBV11-2 to TRBJ2-5; possibly TRBD2 for D (5 bases). The CDR3 contains 16 residues. The V gene's germline CDR1 is SGHAT and CDR2 FQNNGV. Trimming left V 1 base short and J 2 bases short, with 14 bases between. The CDR3 coding sequence is TGTGCCAGCAGCTTAGGCGGAGGCCACATGCAAGAGACCCAGTACTTC. It yields the protein CASSLGGGHMQETQYF.

Ten or more counts support this clonotype. The V gene is TRBV20-1, the J gene TRBJ1-1; no reliable D call. CDR3 length: 12 residues. V was shortened by 5 bases and J by 2 bases, with 9 bases between the two germline ends. Per germline, CDR1 DFQATT and CDR2 SNEGSKA (reference sequence). Here the CDR3 reads CSAPSPNTEAFF. CDR3 coding DNA: TGCAGTGCTCCCTCCCCTAACACTGAAGCTTTCTTT.

This clonotype was recorded at least ten times. The chain employs TRBV6-1 and TRBJ1-1; TRBD1 might be the D (5 bases). V gave up 2 bases and J gave up 5 bases, with 9 bases separating them. From germline, CDR1 is MNHNS and CDR2 SASEGT. The CDR3 has 13 residues. The CDR3 is CASSEQGGTEAFF. DNA of the CDR3: TGTGCCAGCAGTGAACAGGGAGGGACTGAAGCTTTCTTT.

The sample holds many counts of this clonotype. The chain uses TRBV30 and TRBJ2-5; no firm D call. This CDR3 is built from 13 residues. Trimming pared 2 bases from V and 3 bases from J, leaving 10 bases between. Germline loops: CDR1 GTSNPN, CDR2 SVGIG (reference sequence). CDR3 sequence: CAWSTGFEETQYF. CDR3 coding DNA: TGTGCCTGGAGTACTGGGTTTGAAGAGACCCAGTACTTC.

This clonotype was counted ten times or more. V gene TRBV29-1 combines with J gene TRBJ1-2, with a possible D match to TRBD1 (6 bases). V was trimmed by 5 bases and J by 2 bases, leaving 9 bases between them. Germline CDR1 reads SQVTM; CDR2 reads ANQGSEA. CDR3 size: 12 residues. The CDR3 loop is CSVTGTNYGYTF. The CDR3 DNA sequence: TGCAGCGTTACCGGGACAAACTATGGCTACACCTTC.

This chain links TRBV6-2 or TRBV6-3 with TRBJ2-7; D is perhaps TRBD2 (6 bases). Trimming pared 2 bases from V and 0 bases from J, leaving 8 bases between. The CDR3 is made up of 14 amino acids. Germline lookup yields CDR1 MNHEY and CDR2 SVGEGT. In nucleotides, the CDR3 is TGTGCCAGCAGTTACCGGGGGAACTCCTACGAGCAGTACTTC. Translated: CASSYRGNSYEQYF.

This clonotype was observed many times. The V gene is TRBV29-1, the J gene TRBJ1-1, with 7 bases that match TRBD1. The germline gives CDR1 SQVTM, CDR2 ANQGSEA. The CDR3 is 13 residues long. The junction had 8 bases not matched to a gene; V was cut back by 7 bases and J by 3 bases. The CDR3 loop reads CSARQGGHTEAFF. The CDR3 bases are TGCAGCGCCCGACAGGGAGGGCACACTGAAGCTTTCTTT.

This clonotype was recorded many times. The chain couples TRBV20-1 to TRBJ2-7; 7 nucleotides align to TRBD1. CDR1 is DFQATT, CDR2 SNEGSKA, per germline (reference sequence). Unmatched junction bases numbered 7, after V lost 2 bases and J lost 6 bases. The CDR3 totals 13 residues. The CDR3 spells CSARLTGFVEQYF. DNA of the CDR3: TGCAGTGCTAGATTGACAGGGTTCGTCGAGCAGTACTTC.

This clonotype showed up many times. A much bigger clone sits one base away, suggesting this may be a read error. The V gene is TRBV15, the J gene TRBJ2-7, with TRBD1 identical over 10 bases. The CDR3 length is 15 residues. Germline lookup yields CDR1 LNHNV and CDR2 YYDKDF (reference sequence). V shed 5 bases, J shed 2 bases, and the junction held 6 bases outside the gene matches. CDR3 nucleotides: TGTGCCACCAGCGTACGGACAGGGGGAACCTACGAGCAGTACTTC. Protein: CATSVRTGGTYEQYF. The full variable domain, rest sourced from reference TRBV15 and TRBJ2-7, is DAMVIQNPRYQVTQFGKPVTLSCSQTLNHNVMYWYQQKSSQAPKLLFHYYDKDFNNEADTPDNFQSRRPNTSFCFLDIRSPGLGDTAMYLCATSVRTGGTYEQYFGPGTRLTVT.

This clonotype was counted only a few times. The chain's CDR3 is CASSQELFLRGQETQYF. DNA of the CDR3: TGTGCCAGCAGCCAAGAGCTCTTTTTGCGGGGGCAAGAGACCCAGTACTTC. The chain carries TRBV4-2 and TRBJ2-5, with 7 positions matching TRBD2. This CDR3 has 17 residues. Germline V gene sequence: CDR1 LGHNA, CDR2 YNFKEQ. The ends lost 0 bases at V and 2 bases at J; junction bases unmatched: 9.

This clonotype appeared many times. The chain recombines TRBV6-1 with TRBJ1-1; D remains ambiguous. Trimming cost V 6 bases and J 12 bases, with 8 bases left between them. Germline assignment: CDR1 MNHNS and CDR2 SASEGT. This CDR3 has 9 residues. The CDR3 coding sequence is TGTGCCAGCAGCCCCCCGACTTTCTTT. Amino acids: CASSPPTFF.

This clonotype was counted ten times or more. The gene calls are TRBV10-3 and TRBJ2-7; 11 positions agree with TRBD2. Germline CDR1 is ENHRY and CDR2 is SYGVKD. V lost 6 bases and J lost 3; bases outside the gene matches: 4. CDR3 length: 14 residues. CDR3 protein: CAIRGSGRVYEQYF. In DNA form, the CDR3 reads TGTGCCATCAGGGGTAGCGGGAGGGTCTACGAGCAGTACTTC.

This clonotype was observed at least ten times. The chain employs TRBV12-3 or TRBV12-4 and TRBJ2-5, with D hard to call. Deletions cut 2 bases from V and 1 base from J, with 14 bases between. The CDR3 is 16 amino acids. The DNA for the CDR3 is TGTGCCAGCAGTTTACTCTTGCAGGAGTCCCAAGAGACCCAGTACTTC. It is translated as CASSLLLQESQETQYF.

Ten or more counts support this clonotype. This sequence joins TRBV2 and TRBJ2-7; D may be TRBD2 (7 bases). Germline values: CDR1 SNHLY, CDR2 FYNNEI. The ends were cut back, 8 bases at V and 4 bases at J, with 18 bases in the middle. The CDR3 extends over 14 amino acids. The CDR3 coding sequence is TGTGCCAGCGAGGGGGGGACAAGCAGTTACGAGCAGTACTTC. Amino acid sequence: CASEGGTSSYEQYF. Drawing the rest from reference TRBV2 and TRBJ2-7, the complete variable domain is EPEVTQTPSHQVTQMGQEVILRCVPISNHLYFYWYRQILGQKVEFLVSFYNNEISEKSEIFDDQFSVERPDGSNFTLKIRSTKLEDSAMYFCASEGGTSSYEQYFGPGTRLTVT.

The chain recombines TRBV28 with TRBJ2-5; 9 bases map to TRBD1. Germline V lookup: CDR1 MDHEN, CDR2 SYDVKM. There are 15 residues in the CDR3. V gave up 5 bases and J gave up 4 bases; unmatched junction bases: 8. The CDR3 is CASSGGNRGRETQYF. The DNA for the CDR3 is TGTGCCAGCAGTGGGGGGAACAGGGGGCGAGAGACCCAGTACTTC.

This clonotype was detected once. The chain combines TRBV6-2 or TRBV6-3 with TRBJ1-6; D is possibly TRBD1 (6 bases). This CDR3 is 17 amino acids long. The V gene lost 6 bases and the J gene lost 9 bases, with 24 bases spanning the gap. Germline CDR1 MNHEY, CDR2 SVGEGT. CDR3 amino acids: CASRLRGGRTTGSPLHF. For the CDR3, the DNA is TGTGCCAGCAGACTAAGAGGGGGACGGACGACTGGTTCACCCCTCCACTTT.

This clonotype has at least ten counts. V usage is TRBV11-2 and J usage is TRBJ2-5, with 7 bases fitting TRBD1. Losses at the gene ends were 4 bases for V and 2 bases for J; bases not matched to a gene: 4. This CDR3 is 14 amino acids long. CDR1 and CDR2 (germline): SGHAT, FQNNGV. The CDR3 protein is CASSSQGLQETQYF. CDR3 nucleotides: TGTGCCAGCAGCTCACAGGGGCTGCAAGAGACCCAGTACTTC.

The chain joins TRBV24-1 to TRBJ2-7; a weak D match, TRBD1 (5 bases). Trimming cost V 1 base and J 9 bases, with 12 bases left between them. The CDR3 is made up of 13 amino acids. Germline V CDR1 and CDR2: KGHDR, SFDVKD. The CDR3 sequence: CATSDFTGARQYF. CDR3 sequence (DNA): TGTGCCACCAGTGATTTCACAGGAGCTCGGCAGTACTTC.

Many counts were recorded for this clonotype. The J gene is TRBJ1-1, the V gene TRBV12-3 or TRBV12-4; perhaps TRBD1 as D (6 bases). This CDR3 spans 19 amino acids. Trimming pared 3 bases from V and 6 bases from J, leaving 29 bases between. The CDR3 nucleotides are TGTGCCAGCAGTTTGGGACGTACAGGGTTGGGTCCATTCGTGGCTGAAGCTTTCTTT. This encodes CASSLGRTGLGPFVAEAFF.

This clonotype was recorded many times. This chain connects TRBV29-1 to TRBJ1-2; D might be TRBD1 (5 bases). V was clipped by 4 bases and J by 8 bases, with 20 bases between them. The CDR3 spans 14 residues. Germline CDR1 reads SQVTM; CDR2 reads ANQGSEA. This chain's CDR3 is CSVGEDKIGLGYTF. CDR3 DNA sequence: TGCAGCGTTGGAGAGGACAAGATAGGTCTCGGCTACACCTTC. The complete variable domain, with remaining parts taken from reference TRBV29-1 and TRBJ1-2, reads SAVISQKPSRDICQRGTSLTIQCQVDSQVTMMFWYRQQPGQSLTLIATANQGSEATYESGFVIDKFPISRPNLTFSTLTVSNMSPEDSSIYLCSVGEDKIGLGYTFGSGTRLTVV.

This clonotype was counted at least ten times. The chain links TRBV7-9 to TRBJ1-1, with D possibly matching TRBD1 (5 bases). The germline V gene has CDR1 SEHNR and CDR2 FQNEAQ (reference sequence). The CDR3 loop spans 12 amino acids. Trimming stripped 3 bases from V and 6 bases from J, with 8 bases between. DNA for the CDR3: TGTGCCAGCAGCTTTCGGGGCGCTGAAGCTTTCTTT. Protein product: CASSFRGAEAFF.

This clonotype has a count of ten or more. CDR3 sequence reads: CASSLDVRPSEAFF. The CDR3 nucleotides are TGCGCCAGCAGCTTGGACGTCAGACCCTCTGAAGCTTTCTTT. This chain uses TRBV5-1 with TRBJ1-1; D is ambiguous. CDR3 length: 14 amino acids. Germline V gene lookup returns CDR1 SGHRS and CDR2 YFSETQ. V shed 0 bases and J shed 6 bases, with 12 bases lying between them.

This rearrangement joins TRBV28 to TRBJ1-5; D gene ambiguous. V gave up 2 bases and J gave up 9 bases, with 11 bases separating them. The CDR3 is 13 amino acids. The germline gives CDR1 MDHEN, CDR2 SYDVKM. CDR3 nucleotides: TGTGCCAGCAGTTTAATCCTCCAGATGCCCCAGCATTTT. Amino acid sequence: CASSLILQMPQHF.

The sample holds many counts of this clonotype. The V gene is TRBV18, the J gene TRBJ2-5; the D gene is possibly TRBD1 (5 bases). This CDR3 comprises 13 residues. Per the germline V gene, CDR1 is KGHSH and CDR2 is LQKENI. V gave up 2 bases and J gave up 4 bases, with 8 bases separating them. The CDR3 protein is CASSPNRGETQYF. CDR3 nucleotides: TGTGCCAGCTCACCAAATAGGGGAGAGACCCAGTACTTC.